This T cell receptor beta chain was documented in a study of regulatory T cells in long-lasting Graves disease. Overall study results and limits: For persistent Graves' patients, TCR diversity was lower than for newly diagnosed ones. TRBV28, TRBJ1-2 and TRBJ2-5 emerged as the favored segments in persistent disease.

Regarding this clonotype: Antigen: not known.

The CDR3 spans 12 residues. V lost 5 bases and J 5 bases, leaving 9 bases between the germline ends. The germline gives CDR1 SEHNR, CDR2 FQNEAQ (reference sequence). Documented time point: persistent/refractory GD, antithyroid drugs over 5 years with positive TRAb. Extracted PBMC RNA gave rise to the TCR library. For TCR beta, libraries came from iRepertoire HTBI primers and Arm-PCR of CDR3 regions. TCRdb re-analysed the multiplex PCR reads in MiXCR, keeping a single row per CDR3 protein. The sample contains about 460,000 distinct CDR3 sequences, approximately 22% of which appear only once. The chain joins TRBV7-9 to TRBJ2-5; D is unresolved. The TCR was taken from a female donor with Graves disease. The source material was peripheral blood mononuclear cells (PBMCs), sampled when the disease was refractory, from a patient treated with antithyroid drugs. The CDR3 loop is CASSKHSETQYF. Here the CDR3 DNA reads TGTGCCAGCAGCAAACACTCGGAGACCCAGTACTTC. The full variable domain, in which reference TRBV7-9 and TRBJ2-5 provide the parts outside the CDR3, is DTGVSQNPRHKITKRGQNVTFRCDPISEHNRLYWYRQTLGQGPEFLTYFQNEAQLEKSRLLSDRFSAERPKGSFSTLEIQRTEQGDSAMYLCASSKHSETQYFGPGTRLLVL.